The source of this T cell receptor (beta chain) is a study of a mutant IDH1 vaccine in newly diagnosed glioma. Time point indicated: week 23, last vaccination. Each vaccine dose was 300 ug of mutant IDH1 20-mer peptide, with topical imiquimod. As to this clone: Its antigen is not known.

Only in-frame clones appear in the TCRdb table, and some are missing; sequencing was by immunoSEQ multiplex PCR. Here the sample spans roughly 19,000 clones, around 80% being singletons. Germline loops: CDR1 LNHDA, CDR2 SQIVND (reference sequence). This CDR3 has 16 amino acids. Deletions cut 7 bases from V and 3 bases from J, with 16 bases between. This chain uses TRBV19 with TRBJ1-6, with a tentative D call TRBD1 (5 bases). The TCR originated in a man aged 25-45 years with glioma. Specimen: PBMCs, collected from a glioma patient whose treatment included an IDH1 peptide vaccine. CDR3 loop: CASTLGPGLYNSPLHF. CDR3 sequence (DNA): TGTGCCAGTACCCTGGGCCCAGGGCTCTATAATTCACCCCTCCACTTT.